The entry below gives a single T cell receptor (beta chain) sequence along with its context. This record comes from a study of cytomegalovirus exposure and HLA in healthy donors. The repertoire was sequenced with immunoSEQ multiplex PCR; TCRdb's copy has only in-frame clones and lacks some. Of roughly 130,000 clones in the sample, 85% to 90% are singletons; the top ten hold 6.2%. Germline V gene data show CDR1 as SQVTM and CDR2 as ANQGSEA. This CDR3 is built from 13 residues. Deletions cut 6 bases from V and 3 bases from J, with 12 bases between. The sequenced sample was PBMCs. This rearrangement joins TRBV29-1 to TRBJ1-3; tentative D call: TRBD1 (6 bases). The origin of this receptor is a woman under 40 in good health and CMV-seropositive. For the CDR3, the DNA is TGCAGCGTCGTCGGGACATATGGAAACACCATATATTTT. Translated, it gives CSVVGTYGNTIYF.